A single sample is the source of the 15 T cell receptor beta chains below, sequenced in a study of CD8+ T cells in alopecia areata. Noted treatment: oral pan-JAK inhibitor, 5-10 mg twice daily. TCR sequencing used cDNA made by reverse transcription of extracted RNA. Measured with immunoSEQ multiplex PCR; TCRdb has only the in-frame clones, and not every one. The data show roughly 170,000 clones, around 50% seen once. Material: CD8+ T cells sorted from blood, obtained at week 24, from a patient treated with tofacitinib. Every receptor here comes from a human donor with alopecia areata.

This chain joins TRBV25-1 and TRBJ2-1, with 10 nucleotides matching TRBD1. J lost 5 bases, V lost 5 bases, and 3 bases had no gene match. The CDR3 covers 14 residues. Germline-derived CDR1 and CDR2 are MGHDK and SYGVNS. The CDR3 here is CASSKGQGNNEQFF. DNA for the CDR3: TGTGCCAGCAGTAAGGGACAGGGGAACAATGAGCAGTTCTTC.

This clone was seen a few times. The V gene is TRBV27, the J gene TRBJ2-5, with D unclear. Germline V gives CDR1 MNHEY, CDR2 SMNVEV (reference sequence). The CDR3 sequence is 15 residues long. Trimming took 9 bases from V and 2 from J, leaving 19 bases between them. CDR3 nucleotides: TGTGCCAGTACCCCCTCCCCAGGAGATCAAGAGACCCAGTACTTC. Protein: CASTPSPGDQETQYF.

This clone showed up just a few times. This chain links TRBV29-1 with TRBJ1-2, with D perhaps matching TRBD1 (6 bases). Trimming pared 0 bases from V and 6 bases from J, leaving 11 bases between. The CDR3 extends over 13 amino acids. Per germline, CDR1 SQVTM and CDR2 ANQGSEA. The CDR3 sequence is CSVEDGAGDGYTF. The CDR3 bases are TGCAGCGTTGAAGATGGGGCAGGGGATGGCTACACCTTC.

This chain joins TRBV30 and TRBJ1-2; 9 bases match TRBD1. The CDR3 runs to 11 residues. J was trimmed by 8 bases and V by 5 bases; bases with no gene match: 3. Germline V gene data show CDR1 as GTSNPN and CDR2 as SVGIG (reference sequence). The CDR3 sequence: CAWGTGQGYTF. CDR3 nucleotides: TGTGCCTGGGGGACAGGGCAGGGCTACACCTTC.

This chain links TRBV6-6 with TRBJ2-3; D gene unclear. Per the germline V gene, CDR1 is MNHNY and CDR2 is SVGAGI (reference sequence). V lost 6 bases and J lost 0, with 13 bases in between. There are 15 residues in the CDR3. CDR3 in DNA: TGTGCCAGCAGCCGCATGAGCCCTAGCACAGATACGCAGTATTTT. It codes for CASSRMSPSTDTQYF.

This clone was detected only a few times. This rearrangement joins TRBV7-8 to TRBJ2-5; a weak D match, TRBD2 (5 bases). CDR1 SGHVS and CDR2 FQNEAQ come from the germline V gene. Trimming pared 4 bases from V and 5 bases from J, leaving 17 bases between. This CDR3 contains 15 residues. CDR3 residues: CASSSRLEVGETQYF. For the CDR3, the DNA is TGTGCCAGCAGCTCGCGTTTGGAGGTGGGGGAGACCCAGTACTTC.

The V call is TRBV13, the J call TRBJ1-6, with a weak D call TRBD1 (5 bases). This CDR3 region has 16 residues. V lost 3 bases to trimming and J lost 9 bases, with 18 bases between them. CDR1 is PRHDT and CDR2 is FYEKMQ in the germline V gene (reference sequence). CDR3 nucleotides: TGTGCCAGCAGCTTTTCCACTCTGGAGAGGGGTTCACCCCTCCACTTT. This sequence encodes CASSFSTLERGSPLHF.

The rearrangement links TRBV9 to TRBJ2-2, with 9 bases identical to TRBD2. With V trimmed by 2 bases and J by 7 bases, 6 bases remained unmatched. Germline-derived CDR1 and CDR2 are SGDLS and YYNGEE. The CDR3 consists of 15 residues. This chain's CDR3 is CASSVSGGSGGELFF. DNA of the CDR3: TGTGCCAGCAGCGTTAGCGGGGGCTCCGGCGGGGAGCTGTTTTTT.

CDR3 loop: CASSGQVNYGYTF. Written as DNA, the CDR3 is TGTGCCAGCAGTGGACAGGTCAACTATGGCTACACCTTC. V gene TRBV25-1 combines with J gene TRBJ1-2, with TRBD1 as a possible D gene (6 bases). CDR1 and CDR2 (germline): MGHDK, SYGVNS. Deletions cut 4 bases from V and 2 bases from J, with 8 bases between. The CDR3 extends over 13 amino acids.

Details on this clone: Other DNA sequences in this specimen translate into the identical CDR3. The chain recombines TRBV27 with TRBJ1-5; D is ambiguous. V was clipped by 4 bases and J by 4 bases, with 5 bases between them. This CDR3 has 12 amino acids. The germline CDR1 and CDR2 sequences are MNHEY and SMNVEV (reference sequence). In DNA, the CDR3 is TGTGCCAGCAGTTCCGGGAATCAGCCCCAGCATTTT. It is translated as CASSSGNQPQHF.

J is TRBJ2-7 and V is TRBV10-2; D gene ambiguous. This CDR3 is 11 amino acids long. V shed 4 bases and J shed 7 bases, with 8 bases lying between them. CDR1 WSHSY and CDR2 SAAADI come from the germline V gene. The CDR3 loop is CASSASGEQYF. The CDR3 nucleotides read TGCGCCAGCAGTGCATCCGGGGAGCAGTACTTC.

This rearrangement joins TRBV4-1 to TRBJ2-5; D possibly matches TRBD1 or TRBD2 (5 bases each). V was shortened by 4 bases and J by 6 bases, with 15 bases between the two germline ends. Looked up from germline, CDR1 is MGHRA and CDR2 is YSYEKL. There are 14 residues in the CDR3. CDR3 sequence: CASSLSRPGQTQYF. CDR3 nucleotide sequence: TGCGCCAGCAGCCTCTCCAGGCCGGGGCAGACCCAGTACTTC.

This clone was recorded only once. The V and J genes are TRBV6-1 and TRBJ2-3; D is perhaps TRBD2 (6 bases). V was pared by 3 bases and J by 6 bases, with 16 bases between. The CDR3 totals 15 residues. In germline, CDR1 is MNHNS, CDR2 SASEGT. CDR3 coding DNA: TGTGCCAGCAGTGACCGGGACTCCTTTCTGGATACGCAGTATTTT. This encodes CASSDRDSFLDTQYF.

The chain uses TRBV29-1 and TRBJ2-7; TRBD2 is a possible D gene (5 bases). Per germline, CDR1 SQVTM and CDR2 ANQGSEA. V lost 0 bases and J 0 bases, leaving 12 bases between the germline ends. CDR3 size: 15 residues. The CDR3 protein is CSVEDIGISSYEQYF. For the CDR3, the DNA is TGCAGCGTTGAAGATATCGGGATCTCCTCCTACGAGCAGTACTTC.

The rearrangement uses TRBV6-5 and TRBJ2-7, with 9 bases identical to TRBD2. In germline, CDR1 is MNHEY, CDR2 SVGAGI. Trimming removed 2 bases from V and 3 bases from J; junction bases left unmatched: 8. The CDR3 spans 16 residues. CDR3 residues: CASSYGVAGDLYEQYF. The CDR3 coding sequence is TGTGCCAGCAGTTACGGCGTAGCGGGGGACCTCTACGAGCAGTACTTC.